This note documents a single T cell receptor beta chain sequence. Its antigen remains unidentified. Unique-molecular-identifier-tagged TCR beta cDNA libraries were used. Roughly 500,000 cDNA molecules were obtained from roughly 1 to 10 million T cells. TCRdb re-analysed the PCR reads in MiXCR, keeping a single row per CDR3 protein. Of 650,000 to 900,000 distinct CDR3 sequences listed, approximately 44% are singletons. This entry belongs to a study of post-analysis software for immune sequencing data. Study context: Relapsing-remitting, secondary progressive and progressive-relapsing courses of multiple sclerosis were included.

Findings and limits, study-wide: Patients carried roughly five TRBV segments more frequently than controls did, and TRBV5-6, TRBV5-1 and TRBV20-1 were among them. Samples prepared in the same batch strongly co-clustered by F measure. Controls' normalized Chao1 diversity significantly exceeded that of multiple sclerosis patients.

The germline CDR1 and CDR2 sequences are MNHEY and SVGAGI. J lost 7 bases, V lost 5 bases, and 14 bases had no gene match. The CDR3 extends over 15 amino acids. This receptor was taken from a girl aged 10 to 17 with multiple sclerosis. This chain links TRBV6-5 with TRBJ2-7, with 7 bases matching TRBD1. Sequencing was done on a sample of blood. As DNA, the CDR3 is TGTGCCAGCAGTAAGAGGGGGCTCGGCAACAATGAGCAGTACTTC. Its translation is CASSKRGLGNNEQYF.